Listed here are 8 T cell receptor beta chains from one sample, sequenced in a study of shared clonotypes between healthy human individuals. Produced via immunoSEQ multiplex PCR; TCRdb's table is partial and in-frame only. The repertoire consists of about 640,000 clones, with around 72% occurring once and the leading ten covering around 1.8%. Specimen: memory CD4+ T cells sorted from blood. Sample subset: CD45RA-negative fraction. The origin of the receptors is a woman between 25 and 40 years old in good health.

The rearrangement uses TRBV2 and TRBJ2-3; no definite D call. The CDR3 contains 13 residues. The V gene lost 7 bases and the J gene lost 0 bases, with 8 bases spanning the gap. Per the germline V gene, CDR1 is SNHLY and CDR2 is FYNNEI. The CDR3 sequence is CASKVDSTDTQYF. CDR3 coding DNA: TGTGCCAGCAAGGTAGATAGCACAGATACGCAGTATTTT.

The CDR3 coding sequence is TGTGCCAGTAGTAGGATCGTTCTTAGTGCTGGGGCCAACGTCCTGACTTTC. Translating it yields CASSRIVLSAGANVLTF. The chain links TRBV19 to TRBJ2-6; D is undetermined. This CDR3 is built from 17 residues. The V gene's germline CDR1 is LNHDA and CDR2 SQIVND (reference sequence). V was pared by 4 bases and J by 2 bases, with 15 bases between.

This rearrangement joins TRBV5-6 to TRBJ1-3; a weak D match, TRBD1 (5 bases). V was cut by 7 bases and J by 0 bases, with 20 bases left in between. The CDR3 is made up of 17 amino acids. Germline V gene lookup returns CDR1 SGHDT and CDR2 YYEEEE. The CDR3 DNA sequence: TGTGCCAGCCAAAATTTTCAGGGACTCAACTCTGGAAACACCATATATTTT. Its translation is CASQNFQGLNSGNTIYF.

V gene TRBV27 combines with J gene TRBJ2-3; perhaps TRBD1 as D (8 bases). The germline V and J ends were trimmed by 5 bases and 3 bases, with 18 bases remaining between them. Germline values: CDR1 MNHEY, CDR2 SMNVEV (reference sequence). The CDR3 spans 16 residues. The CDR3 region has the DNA TGTGCCAGCAGTGCCGACACAGGGGGGGTTACAGATACGCAGTATTTT. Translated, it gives CASSADTGGVTDTQYF.

CDR3 in DNA: TGCGCCAGCAGCCAAGAGGGGTATAGATCGGATACGCAGTATTTT. Its protein is CASSQEGYRSDTQYF. The chain couples TRBV4-1 to TRBJ2-3; D not resolved. Per the germline V gene, CDR1 is MGHRA and CDR2 is YSYEKL. Trimming removed 0 bases at V and 6 bases at J, with 13 bases between. This CDR3 has 15 residues.

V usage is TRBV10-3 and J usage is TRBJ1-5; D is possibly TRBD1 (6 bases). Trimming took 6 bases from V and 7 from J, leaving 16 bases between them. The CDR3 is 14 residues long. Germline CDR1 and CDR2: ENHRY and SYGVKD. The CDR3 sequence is CAISPDRSDQPQHF. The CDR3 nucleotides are TGTGCCATCAGCCCCGACAGGTCGGACCAGCCCCAGCATTTT.

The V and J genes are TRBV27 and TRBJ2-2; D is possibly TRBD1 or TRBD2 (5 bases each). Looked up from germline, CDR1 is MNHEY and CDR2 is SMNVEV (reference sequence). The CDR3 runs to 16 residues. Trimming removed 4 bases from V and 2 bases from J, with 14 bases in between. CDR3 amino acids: CASSWGTDINTGELFF. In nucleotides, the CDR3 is TGTGCCAGCAGTTGGGGGACGGACATCAACACCGGGGAGCTGTTTTTT.

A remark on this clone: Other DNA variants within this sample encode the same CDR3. The CDR3 is CASSLGAGPTDTQYF. In DNA, the CDR3 is TGCGCCAGCAGCTTGGGCGCAGGCCCCACAGATACGCAGTATTTT. The chain carries TRBV5-1 and TRBJ2-3; D remains ambiguous. Germline CDR1 and CDR2: SGHRS and YFSETQ. This CDR3 comprises 15 residues. V shed 0 bases and J shed 2 bases, with 10 bases lying between them.